This T cell receptor beta chain is from a study of T cells in Graves' hyperthyroidism and ophthalmopathy. As for the study in general: Initial diagnosis, before any treatment, was when peripheral blood was collected.

Amplification yielded TCR beta CDR3 regions, with RNA transcripts as the source. First-round RT-PCR of the TCR CDR3 relied on the HTBI primer set. TCRdb used MiXCR to reprocess the multiplex PCR reads, holding one entry per CDR3 protein. The sample holds 90,000 to 120,000 distinct CDR3 sequences; around a sixth are singletons and the top ten take about 40%. This clonotype was detected many times. Researchers defined stable Graves' hyperthyroidism as no ophthalmopathy progression within 18 months. Those with hyperthyroidism were 18 to 65 years old, newly diagnosed, and ill for under 2 months. The sequenced sample consisted of blood. The origin of this receptor is a woman in her forties or fifties with Graves' hyperthyroidism.

The CDR3 loop reads CASSVAGISRELFF. CDR3 nucleotides: TGTGCCAGCAGCGTAGCTGGAATTTCCCGGGAGCTGTTTTTT. The rearrangement links TRBV9 to TRBJ2-2; D unresolved. Trimming took 0 bases from V and 9 from J, leaving 12 bases between them. The CDR3 spans 14 residues. Germline CDR1 SGDLS, CDR2 YYNGEE.